This is a list of T cell receptor beta chains from one sample in a study of metastatic and nonmetastatic thyroid tumors. TCRdb re-processed the PCR reads through MiXCR. The sample includes approximately 69,000 clones, approximately 15% of them seen just once. Sequencing was performed on blood. The receptors stem from a male donor with papillary thyroid cancer or a benign thyroid nodule (not recorded which). Some clones in this sample may be carry-over from other donors' samples. CDR3s include the opening cysteine and the closing phenylalanine or tryptophan. The order of the fields is clone size, D gene, J gene, V gene, CDR3 DNA, CDR3 protein. The D gene is left open where the match is weak. Rows may omit the clone size; those that give it use once, few, many or a size class.

abundance: many; d_gene: TRBD1; j_gene: TRBJ1-2; v_gene: TRBV6-2/TRBV6-3; CDR3nt: TGTGCCAGCAGTTATTCGACAGGGGGCCATGGCTACACCTTC; CDR3aa: CASSYSTGGHGYTF
abundance: .; d_gene: TRBD1; j_gene: TRBJ2-2; v_gene: TRBV11-2; CDR3nt: TGTGCCAGCAGCTTTGATTACGGGACAGCCCAAACCGGGGAGCTGTTTTTT; CDR3aa: CASSFDYGTAQTGELFF
abundance: few; d_gene: .; j_gene: TRBJ2-5; v_gene: TRBV6-1; CDR3nt: TGTGCCAGCCGGAGGGCCTCGGGACAAGAGACCCAGTACTTC; CDR3aa: CASRRASGQETQYF
abundance: many; d_gene: TRBD1; j_gene: TRBJ2-7; v_gene: TRBV11-2; CDR3nt: TGTGCCAGCAGCTTAGATGGGACAGGGCTGCTCTACGAGCAGTACTTC; CDR3aa: CASSLDGTGLLYEQYF
abundance: many; d_gene: .; j_gene: TRBJ2-1; v_gene: TRBV28; CDR3nt: TGTGCCAGCAGTTTATCATTAGGCAATGAGCAGTTCTTC; CDR3aa: CASSLSLGNEQFF
abundance: many; d_gene: .; j_gene: TRBJ2-1; v_gene: TRBV29-1; CDR3nt: TGCAGCATATGGGACTCGAACCTAGACAATGAGCAGTTCTTC; CDR3aa: CSIWDSNLDNEQFF
abundance: .; d_gene: .; j_gene: TRBJ2-7; v_gene: TRBV4-3; CDR3nt: TGCGCCAGCAGCCAAGCTTACGTGGGGGGCGCTTCCTACGGGCAGTACTTC; CDR3aa: CASSQAYVGGASYGQYF
abundance: many; d_gene: TRBD2; j_gene: TRBJ2-7; v_gene: TRBV28; CDR3nt: TGTGCCAGCAGACCACTATCCGGGACTAGCGAGCACGAGCAGTACTTC; CDR3aa: CASRPLSGTSEHEQYF
abundance: many; d_gene: .; j_gene: TRBJ2-2; v_gene: TRBV28; CDR3nt: TGTGCCAGCAGTGATCCCGTAGGGGCTAGCAGCACCGGGGAGCTGTTTTTT; CDR3aa: CASSDPVGASSTGELFF
abundance: .; d_gene: .; j_gene: TRBJ1-1; v_gene: TRBV5-6; CDR3nt: TGTGCCAGCAGCCTACGCGGTGACACTGAAGCTTTCTTT; CDR3aa: CASSLRGDTEAFF
abundance: many; d_gene: .; j_gene: TRBJ2-1; v_gene: TRBV19; CDR3nt: TGTGCCAGTAGTCCCATAGCGGGACAGTCCTACAATGAGCAGTTCTTC; CDR3aa: CASSPIAGQSYNEQFF
abundance: many; d_gene: TRBD1; j_gene: TRBJ1-2; v_gene: TRBV4-1; CDR3nt: TGCGCCAGCAGCCAAGATGAGGGACAGTCCTATGGCTACACCTTC; CDR3aa: CASSQDEGQSYGYTF
abundance: many; d_gene: TRBD1; j_gene: TRBJ1-2; v_gene: TRBV28; CDR3nt: TGTGCCAGCAGTGTGGACAGGGCCCTGTTTGACTATGGCTACACCTTC; CDR3aa: CASSVDRALFDYGYTF
abundance: many; d_gene: TRBD2; j_gene: TRBJ2-1; v_gene: TRBV2; CDR3nt: TGTGCCAGCGGGGGGACTAGCAACAATGAGCAGTTCTTC; CDR3aa: CASGGTSNNEQFF
abundance: .; d_gene: .; j_gene: TRBJ1-2; v_gene: TRBV4-2; CDR3nt: TGTGCCAGCAGCCGTATTTGGGAGAGTGGGGGGGACCCCCATTTAGGTGGCTACACCTTC; CDR3aa: CASSRIWESGGDPHLGGYTF
abundance: many; d_gene: TRBD2; j_gene: TRBJ2-1; v_gene: TRBV5-6; CDR3nt: TGTGCCAGCAGCTTGGGGCTAGCGGACAATGAGCAGTTCTTC; CDR3aa: CASSLGLADNEQFF
abundance: many; d_gene: .; j_gene: TRBJ2-2; v_gene: TRBV5-1; CDR3nt: TGCGCCAGCAGCTGGGGGGACTCTTTGAACACCGGGGAGCTGTTTTTT; CDR3aa: CASSWGDSLNTGELFF
abundance: many; d_gene: .; j_gene: TRBJ2-1; v_gene: TRBV5-1; CDR3nt: TGCGCCAGCAGCTTGGCCCCCGGCAATGAGCAGTTCTTC; CDR3aa: CASSLAPGNEQFF
abundance: many; d_gene: .; j_gene: TRBJ2-7; v_gene: TRBV27; CDR3nt: TGTGCCAGTGGGACGGGGGCTGGTTACGAGCAGTACTTC; CDR3aa: CASGTGAGYEQYF
abundance: few; d_gene: TRBD2; j_gene: TRBJ2-3; v_gene: TRBV7-3; CDR3nt: TGTGCCAGCAGCCCCCGACCAGCGGGAACCCCAGATACGCAGTATTTT; CDR3aa: CASSPRPAGTPDTQYF
abundance: many; d_gene: .; j_gene: TRBJ2-7; v_gene: TRBV4-3; CDR3nt: TGCGCCAGCAGCCAAGAAATTCCCCAGGGCCCCAGATCCTACGAGCAGTACTTC; CDR3aa: CASSQEIPQGPRSYEQYF
abundance: many; d_gene: .; j_gene: TRBJ2-2; v_gene: TRBV6-4; CDR3nt: TGTGCCAGCAGTGACTCGGCCCAACGGATAGGGAACACCGGGGAGCTGTTTTTT; CDR3aa: CASSDSAQRIGNTGELFF
abundance: many; d_gene: .; j_gene: TRBJ2-1; v_gene: TRBV29-1; CDR3nt: TGCAGCGTTGACCGGGCCGGTGCCATTACCTACAATGAGCAGTTCTTC; CDR3aa: CSVDRAGAITYNEQFF
abundance: many; d_gene: .; j_gene: TRBJ1-5; v_gene: TRBV20-1; CDR3nt: TGCAGTGCTAGAGTAGGGATGGGACAGCCCCAGCATTTT; CDR3aa: CSARVGMGQPQHF
abundance: .; d_gene: .; j_gene: TRBJ2-4; v_gene: TRBV19; CDR3nt: TGTGCCAGTAGTAAGCCACTCCTAGCCAAAAACATTAAGTACTTC; CDR3aa: CASSKPLLAKNIKYF
abundance: few; d_gene: .; j_gene: TRBJ2-1; v_gene: TRBV6-1; CDR3nt: TGTGCCAGCAGCGCATCAAGGCAGGGGGGATTCTCCTACAATGAGCAGTTCTTC; CDR3aa: CASSASRQGGFSYNEQFF
abundance: many; d_gene: .; j_gene: TRBJ2-3; v_gene: TRBV4-1; CDR3nt: TGCGCCAGCAGCCAAGAGGGGGGAATGCCTAGCACAGATACGCAGTATTTT; CDR3aa: CASSQEGGMPSTDTQYF
abundance: .; d_gene: TRBD2; j_gene: TRBJ2-7; v_gene: TRBV5-6; CDR3nt: TGTGCCAGCAGCCCGCTTACAGAGGGGCTAGCGGGGGGCTCGGGCGAGCAGTACTTC; CDR3aa: CASSPLTEGLAGGSGEQYF
abundance: many; d_gene: .; j_gene: TRBJ1-2; v_gene: TRBV5-6; CDR3nt: TGTGCCAGCAGCTTGGTTCGGCGATCCTATGGCTACACCTTC; CDR3aa: CASSLVRRSYGYTF
abundance: many; d_gene: .; j_gene: TRBJ2-5; v_gene: TRBV6-5; CDR3nt: TGTGCCAGCAGTTACTCTGACAGTACGGGGGAGACCCAGTACTTC; CDR3aa: CASSYSDSTGETQYF
abundance: many; d_gene: TRBD2; j_gene: TRBJ2-5; v_gene: TRBV20-1; CDR3nt: TGCAGTGCTAGCCTAGCGGGAGTCGAGGAGACCCAGTACTTC; CDR3aa: CSASLAGVEETQYF
abundance: many; d_gene: TRBD2; j_gene: TRBJ2-1; v_gene: TRBV6-1; CDR3nt: TGTGCCAGCAGTGAAAAGACTAGCGGGATCGGCGAGCAGTTCTTC; CDR3aa: CASSEKTSGIGEQFF